This note documents a single T cell receptor beta chain sequence. The naive CD8 fraction comprised CD45RO-negative cells positively selected for CCR7 and excluded terminally differentiated effector memory CD45RA+ cells. This specimen belongs to a study of shared clonotypes between healthy human individuals. With 8 bases clipped from V and 6 bases from J, the junction kept 5 bases outside the gene matches. The CDR3 spans 13 residues. Looked up from germline, CDR1 is MNHEY and CDR2 is SMNVEV (reference sequence). The study ran the assay at deep level. Researchers divided each subset's genomic DNA evenly across several immunoSEQ plates. Sequencing was performed with immunoSEQ multiplex PCR; in TCRdb, only in-frame clones are kept and a portion is missing. The sample consists of about 2.1 million clones, just over 90% of them appearing once.

The sequence derives from a man aged 18 to 29 in good health. Some clones in this sample may be carry-over from other donors' samples. The chain carries TRBV27 and TRBJ1-1, with TRBD1 matching over 11 bases. Specimen: naive CD8+ T cells from PBMCs. In DNA, the CDR3 is TGTGCCAGCTGGGACAGGGGGTCTCCTGAAGCTTTCTTT. Amino acids: CASWDRGSPEAFF.